This T cell receptor (beta chain) was recorded in a study of Ad26.COV2.S vaccination and SARS-CoV-2 variants. TCRdb keeps only in-frame clones here, not all; method: immunoSEQ multiplex PCR. The sample carries 350,000 to 500,000 clones, 89% recorded once. CDR1 is SGHVS, CDR2 FNYEAQ, per germline. V lost 3 bases and J 2 bases, leaving 3 bases between the germline ends. This CDR3 region has 12 residues. Treatment described: about 20 received Ad26.COV2.S at low or high dose, single or two shots; 5 received placebo; per-sample allocation not given. Day 63 after the first injection of vaccine or placebo was the sampling time.

The sample was peripheral blood, taken in a trial of Ad26.COV2.S vaccine versus placebo. The rearrangement links TRBV7-6 to TRBJ2-3; D uncertain. The receptor comes from a person aged 18-60 years who received the Ad26.COV2.S COVID-19 vaccine or a placebo. The CDR3 coding sequence is TGTGCCAGCAGCTTGATCACAGATACGCAGTATTTT. It yields the protein CASSLITDTQYF.